The 21 T cell receptor beta chains presented below share a single source sample, sequenced in a study of blood T cell repertoires in COVID-19. Only in-frame clones appear in the TCRdb table, and some are missing; sequencing was by immunoSEQ multiplex PCR. Found here are 250,000 to 300,000 clones, about 91% of them singletons; the top ten hold roughly 1.2%. The sample was PBMCs or T cells enriched from blood (not recorded which). The receptor set was obtained from a human donor in a cohort exposed to, infected with or recovered from COVID-19 (not recorded which). The donor label of this sample is uncertain.

The V and J genes are TRBV20-1 and TRBJ1-1, with D hard to call. Trimming shortened V by 7 bases and J by 1 base, and 7 bases separated the two germline ends. Per germline, CDR1 DFQATT and CDR2 SNEGSKA (reference sequence). CDR3 length: 11 amino acids. CDR3 sequence: CSVPGNTEAFF. CDR3 in DNA: TGCAGTGTTCCAGGGAACACTGAAGCTTTCTTT.

J is TRBJ1-3 and V is TRBV25-1, with D tentatively TRBD1 (6 bases). V gave up 1 base and J gave up 3 bases, with 13 bases separating them. The CDR3 contains 16 residues. Germline V gives CDR1 MGHDK, CDR2 SYGVNS. The CDR3 sequence is CASSESRGPGGNTIYF. The DNA of the CDR3 is TGTGCCAGCAGTGAATCCAGGGGCCCGGGTGGAAACACCATATATTTT.

V usage is TRBV11-2 and J usage is TRBJ1-1; the match to TRBD1 covers 9 bases. J was trimmed by 4 bases and V by 3 bases; bases with no gene match: 6. Germline CDR1 SGHAT, CDR2 FQNNGV. The CDR3 is made up of 15 amino acids. CDR3 sequence (DNA): TGTGCCAGCAGCTTCGGGACAGGGTCGTCCACTGAAGCTTTCTTT. Protein product: CASSFGTGSSTEAFF.

The chain recombines TRBV7-9 with TRBJ1-2; D gene uncertain. The V end was cut by 4 bases, the J end by 4 bases, with 16 bases between. Germline V gives CDR1 SEHNR, CDR2 FQNEAQ (reference sequence). This CDR3 has 15 residues. CDR3 in amino acids: CASSSLRINGYGYTF. CDR3 sequence (DNA): TGTGCCAGCAGCTCACTACGGATTAACGGCTATGGCTACACCTTC.

V gene TRBV5-1 combines with J gene TRBJ2-3; 9 bases match TRBD1. In germline, CDR1 is SGHRS, CDR2 YFSETQ. V trimming: 0 bases; J trimming: 0 bases; junction bases outside the gene matches: 5. There are 17 residues in the CDR3. The CDR3 DNA reads TGCGCCAGCAGCTTGGGGCTTGGGACAGGGAGCACAGATACGCAGTATTTT. It translates to CASSLGLGTGSTDTQYF.

The chain is built from TRBV12-3 or TRBV12-4 and TRBJ1-6, with D possibly being TRBD1 (6 bases). V was pared by 9 bases and J by 6 bases, with 9 bases between. This CDR3 is 12 amino acids long. The CDR3 DNA reads as TGTGCCAGTACCAGGGGTAATTCACCCCTCCACTTT. Translation: CASTRGNSPLHF.

The chain combines TRBV10-1 with TRBJ1-1, with D perhaps TRBD1 (5 bases). Trimming cost V 2 bases and J 1 base, with 11 bases left between them. CDR3 length equals 15 residues. Germline V gives CDR1 WNHNN, CDR2 SYGVQD (reference sequence). Here the CDR3 DNA reads TGCGCCAGCAGTGAGGGGAAGGGGTCGAACACTGAAGCTTTCTTT. This codes for CASSEGKGSNTEAFF.

This chain joins TRBV25-1 and TRBJ1-4, with D possibly TRBD1 on 5 matching bases. The CDR3 length is 16 residues. V was pared by 3 bases and J by 7 bases, with 18 bases between. The germline V gene has CDR1 MGHDK and CDR2 SYGVNS. This chain's CDR3 is CASSEGGRGKSEKLFF. CDR3 coding DNA: TGTGCCAGCAGTGAGGGGGGTCGGGGGAAGAGTGAAAAACTGTTTTTT.

V and J are TRBV11-2 and TRBJ1-1; 8 nucleotides align to TRBD1. Germline values: CDR1 SGHAT, CDR2 FQNNGV. Losses at the gene ends were 5 bases for V and 4 bases for J; bases not matched to a gene: 3. CDR3 length: 13 residues. The CDR3: CASSPGQGTEAFF. The CDR3 DNA reads as TGTGCCAGCAGCCCCGGACAGGGCACTGAAGCTTTCTTT.

V and J are TRBV10-3 and TRBJ1-1; 11 bases are a match to TRBD1. Germline assignment: CDR1 ENHRY and CDR2 SYGVKD. The CDR3 extends over 13 amino acids. V shed 11 bases, J shed 8 bases, and the junction held 10 bases outside the gene matches. The CDR3 region has the DNA TGTGCCTCCGGACAGGGGGCAACTAGGGAAGCTTTCTTT. Its protein is CASGQGATREAFF.

The chain carries TRBV5-5 and TRBJ2-7; tentatively, D is TRBD2 (5 bases). The CDR3 has 14 amino acids. Germline lookup yields CDR1 SGHKS and CDR2 YYEKEE (reference sequence). Trimming took off 2 bases at V and 5 bases at J, with 14 bases between the two ends. DNA for the CDR3: TGTGCCAGCAGCTTCTCCAGAGGGAAGGACGAGCAGTACTTC. As protein: CASSFSRGKDEQYF.

The chain employs TRBV9 and TRBJ1-2, with a possible D match to TRBD1 (5 bases). The germline V gene encodes CDR1 SGDLS and CDR2 YYNGEE. Trimming took 3 bases from V and 3 from J, leaving 15 bases between them. The CDR3 length is 15 residues. Here the CDR3 reads CASSDPGKEDYGYTF. Here the CDR3 DNA reads TGTGCCAGCAGCGACCCAGGGAAGGAAGACTATGGCTACACCTTC.

This sequence joins TRBV7-9 and TRBJ1-2; D is possibly TRBD1 (5 bases). The germline V gene encodes CDR1 SEHNR and CDR2 FQNEAQ (reference sequence). Trimming shortened V by 2 bases and J by 2 bases, and 12 bases separated the two germline ends. The CDR3 is made up of 15 amino acids. This chain's CDR3 is CASSLTGLRNYGYTF. As DNA, the CDR3 is TGTGCCAGCAGCTTAACGGGACTTAGAAACTATGGCTACACCTTC.

The chain joins TRBV4-1 to TRBJ1-2; no reliable D call. V dropped 0 bases and J dropped 4 bases, with 12 bases sitting between them. The CDR3 spans 15 residues. CDR1 and CDR2 (germline): MGHRA, YSYEKL. The CDR3 loop reads CASSQDGQAVYGYTF. The CDR3, as DNA: TGCGCCAGCAGCCAAGATGGCCAGGCCGTCTATGGCTACACCTTC.

The rearrangement uses TRBV4-2 and TRBJ2-5; D possibly corresponds to TRBD2 (7 bases). The V gene lost 4 bases and the J gene lost 5 bases, with 17 bases spanning the gap. The V gene's germline CDR1 is LGHNA and CDR2 YNFKEQ. CDR3 length: 15 residues. The CDR3 sequence: CASSPKGGAGETQYF. The DNA of the CDR3 is TGTGCCAGCAGCCCAAAAGGGGGGGCCGGTGAGACCCAGTACTTC.

The chain employs TRBV6-5 and TRBJ2-3; 13 bases agree with TRBD2. V shed 4 bases, J shed 11 bases, and the junction held 9 bases outside the gene matches. The CDR3 runs to 15 residues. Germline V gene lookup returns CDR1 MNHEY and CDR2 SVGAGI. The CDR3 sequence is CASSSGTSGVWEQYF. DNA for the CDR3: TGTGCCAGCAGTTCCGGGACTAGCGGGGTCTGGGAGCAGTATTTT.

The rearrangement links TRBV6-2 or TRBV6-3 to TRBJ2-7, with 12 bases matching TRBD2. Trimming at V came to 6 bases and at J to 1 base, leaving 7 bases not matched to a gene. The CDR3 totals 16 residues. Germline V gives CDR1 MNHEY, CDR2 SVGEGT. CDR3 DNA sequence: TGTGCCAGCAGGCCTAGCGGGGGGGCTCCATCCTACGAGCAGTACTTC. Translated, it gives CASRPSGGAPSYEQYF.

CDR3 coding DNA: TGTGCCTGGAGTGTATTAGCTGTCGATACGCAGTATTTT. Translated, it gives CAWSVLAVDTQYF. The rearrangement joins TRBV30 to TRBJ2-3; D unresolved. Trimming left V 0 bases short and J 6 bases short, with 10 bases between. Germline CDR1 is GTSNPN and CDR2 is SVGIG (reference sequence). This CDR3 contains 13 residues.

The chain is built from TRBV27 and TRBJ1-5; the match to TRBD1 covers 10 bases. After removal of 6 bases from V and 7 bases from J, the junction contained 6 bases not matched to a gene. Germline V gene sequence: CDR1 MNHEY, CDR2 SMNVEV (reference sequence). The CDR3 runs to 14 residues. DNA for the CDR3: TGTGCCAGCAGGGGGACAGGGGCGACCCAGCCCCAGCATTTT. This translates into CASRGTGATQPQHF.

The V call is TRBV24-1, the J call TRBJ1-2; D unresolved. The CDR3 is 13 residues long. V gave up 5 bases and J gave up 5 bases, with 11 bases separating them. Germline assignment: CDR1 KGHDR and CDR2 SFDVKD. The DNA of the CDR3 is TGTGCCACCAGTGTCTCCAGCGAGTATGGCTACACCTTC. It encodes CATSVSSEYGYTF.

The V gene is TRBV29-1, the J gene TRBJ2-3; 7 bases are shared with TRBD2. V was pared by 8 bases and J by 6 bases, with 8 bases of the junction left unmatched. The CDR3 loop spans 12 amino acids. Per germline, CDR1 SQVTM and CDR2 ANQGSEA. The CDR3 protein is CSPSGDGDTQYF. The DNA of the CDR3 is TGCAGCCCCAGCGGGGACGGGGATACGCAGTATTTT.